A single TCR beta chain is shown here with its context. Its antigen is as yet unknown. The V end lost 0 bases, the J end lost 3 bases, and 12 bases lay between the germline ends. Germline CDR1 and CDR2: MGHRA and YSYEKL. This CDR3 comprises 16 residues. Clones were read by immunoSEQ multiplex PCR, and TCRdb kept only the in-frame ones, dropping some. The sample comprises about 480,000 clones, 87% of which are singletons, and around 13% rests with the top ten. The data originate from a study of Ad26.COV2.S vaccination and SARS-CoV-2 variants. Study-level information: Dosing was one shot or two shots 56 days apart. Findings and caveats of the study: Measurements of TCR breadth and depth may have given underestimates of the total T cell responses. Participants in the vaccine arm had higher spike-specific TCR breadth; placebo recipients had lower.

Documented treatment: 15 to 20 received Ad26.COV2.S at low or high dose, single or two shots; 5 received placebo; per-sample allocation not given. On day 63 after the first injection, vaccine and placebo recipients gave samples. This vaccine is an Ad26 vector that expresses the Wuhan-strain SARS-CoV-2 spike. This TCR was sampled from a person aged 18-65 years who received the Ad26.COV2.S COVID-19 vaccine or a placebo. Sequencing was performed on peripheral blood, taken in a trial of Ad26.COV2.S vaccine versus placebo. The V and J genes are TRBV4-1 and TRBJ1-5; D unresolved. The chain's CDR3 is CASSQEGNNFNQPQHF. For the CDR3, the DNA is TGCGCCAGCAGCCAAGAGGGGAACAACTTCAATCAGCCCCAGCATTTT.